Given below is one T cell receptor (beta chain) in context. This sample stems from a study of blood T cell repertoires in COVID-19. In the study overall: Both acute and convalescent COVID-19 samples were obtained from the United States, Italy and Spain. From T cells, B-cell-depleted T cells, or PBMCs came the material, which was cDNA or gDNA.

Original handling: Using reference gene primer amplification, nucleated cell counts were estimated. The repertoire was sequenced with immunoSEQ multiplex PCR; TCRdb's copy has only in-frame clones and lacks some. V and J calls and clone size follow that table, whereas D and trimming were derived from the DNA. Counted here are approximately 150,000 clones, 88% occurring once; the ten biggest clones make up 2% to 2.5%. Sequencing was carried out using peripheral blood. This clonotype was obtained from a man in his fifties or sixties who had recovered from COVID-19.

CDR3 DNA sequence: TGTGCCATCAGTGAGGGACTAGCGGGGGAAGAGACCCAGTACTTC. Protein sequence: CAISEGLAGEETQYF. V and J are TRBV10-3 and TRBJ2-5; 13 bases align to TRBD2. Germline V CDR1 and CDR2: ENHRY, SYGVKD. Trimming cost V 2 bases and J 3 bases; bases outside gene matches: 0. CDR3 size: 15 residues.